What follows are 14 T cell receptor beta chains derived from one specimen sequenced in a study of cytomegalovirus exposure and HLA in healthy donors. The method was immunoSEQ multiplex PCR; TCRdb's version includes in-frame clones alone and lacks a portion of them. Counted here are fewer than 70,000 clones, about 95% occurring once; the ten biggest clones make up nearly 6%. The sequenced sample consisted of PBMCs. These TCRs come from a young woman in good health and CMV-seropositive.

Written as DNA, the CDR3 is TGTGCCAGCAGCTTGCTCCCCCCGACTAGCGGGAAAGAGACCCAGTACTTC. Its translation is CASSLLPPTSGKETQYF. The chain employs TRBV7-6 and TRBJ2-5; 11 bases are a match to TRBD2. The CDR3 is 17 amino acids. CDR1 and CDR2 from the germline V gene are SGHVS and FNYEAQ. V gave up 3 bases and J gave up 3 bases; unmatched junction bases: 9.

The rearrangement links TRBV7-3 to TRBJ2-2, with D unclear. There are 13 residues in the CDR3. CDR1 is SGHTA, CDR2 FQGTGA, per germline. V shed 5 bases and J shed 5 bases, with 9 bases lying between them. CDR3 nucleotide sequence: TGTGCCAGCAGCCCGCTCAGTACCGGGGAGCTGTTTTTT. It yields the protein CASSPLSTGELFF.

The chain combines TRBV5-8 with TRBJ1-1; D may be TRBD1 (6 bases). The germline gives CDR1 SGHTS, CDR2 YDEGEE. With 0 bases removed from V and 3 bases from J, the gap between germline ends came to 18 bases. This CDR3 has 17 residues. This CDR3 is CASSLVVRGAGDTEAFF. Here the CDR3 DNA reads TGTGCCAGCAGCTTGGTAGTACGGGGGGCAGGGGACACTGAAGCTTTCTTT.

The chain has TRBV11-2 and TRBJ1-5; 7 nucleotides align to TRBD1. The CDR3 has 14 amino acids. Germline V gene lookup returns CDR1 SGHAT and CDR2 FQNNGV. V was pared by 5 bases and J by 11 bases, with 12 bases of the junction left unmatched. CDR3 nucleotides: TGTGCCAGCAGCCCAGGGACAGATCCATCAGCCCAGCATTTT. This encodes CASSPGTDPSAQHF.

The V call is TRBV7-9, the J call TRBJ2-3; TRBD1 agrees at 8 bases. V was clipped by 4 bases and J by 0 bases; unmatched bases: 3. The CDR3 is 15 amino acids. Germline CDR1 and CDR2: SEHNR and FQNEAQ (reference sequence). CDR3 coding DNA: TGTGCCAGCAGCTCGGACAGGGCGAGCACAGATACGCAGTATTTT. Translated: CASSSDRASTDTQYF.

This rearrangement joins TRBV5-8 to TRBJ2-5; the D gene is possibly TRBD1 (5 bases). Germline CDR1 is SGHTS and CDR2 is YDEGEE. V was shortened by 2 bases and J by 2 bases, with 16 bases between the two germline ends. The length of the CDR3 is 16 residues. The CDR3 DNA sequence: TGTGCCAGCAGCTTTCGGAGACAGCCTATGCAAGAGACCCAGTACTTC. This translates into CASSFRRQPMQETQYF.

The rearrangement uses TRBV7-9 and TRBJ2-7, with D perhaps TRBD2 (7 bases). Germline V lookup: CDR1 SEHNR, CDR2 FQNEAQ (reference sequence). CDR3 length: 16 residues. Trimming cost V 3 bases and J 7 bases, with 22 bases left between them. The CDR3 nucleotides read TGTGCCAGCAGCTTCCAGGGAGGGGGGCCCCGCGCGGAGCAGTACTTC. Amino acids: CASSFQGGGPRAEQYF.

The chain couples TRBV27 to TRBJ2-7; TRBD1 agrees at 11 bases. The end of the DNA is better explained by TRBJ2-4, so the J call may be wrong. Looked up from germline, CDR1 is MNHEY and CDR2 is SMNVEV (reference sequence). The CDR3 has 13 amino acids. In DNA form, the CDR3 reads TGTGCCAGCAGTTTAGGGACAGGGGGCATTCAGTACTTC. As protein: CASSLGTGGIQYF.

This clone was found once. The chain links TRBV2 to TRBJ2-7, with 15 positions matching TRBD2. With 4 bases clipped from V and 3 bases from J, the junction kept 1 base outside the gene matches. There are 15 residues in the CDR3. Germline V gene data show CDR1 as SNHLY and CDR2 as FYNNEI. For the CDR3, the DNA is TGTGCCAGCAGTGGGGGACTAGCGGGAGGCTACGAGCAGTACTTC. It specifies CASSGGLAGGYEQYF.

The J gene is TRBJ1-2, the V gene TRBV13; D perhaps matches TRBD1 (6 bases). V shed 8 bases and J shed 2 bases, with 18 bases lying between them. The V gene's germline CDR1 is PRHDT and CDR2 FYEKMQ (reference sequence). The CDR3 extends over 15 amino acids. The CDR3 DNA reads TGTGCCAGCTATCCGGACACAGGGCGGAACTATGGCTACACCTTC. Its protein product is CASYPDTGRNYGYTF. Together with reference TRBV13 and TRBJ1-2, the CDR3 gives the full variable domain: AAGVIQSPRHLIKEKRETATLKCYPIPRHDTVYWYQQGPGQDPQFLISFYEKMQSDKGSIPDRFSAQQFSDYHSELNMSSLELGDSALYFCASYPDTGRNYGYTFGSGTRLTVV.

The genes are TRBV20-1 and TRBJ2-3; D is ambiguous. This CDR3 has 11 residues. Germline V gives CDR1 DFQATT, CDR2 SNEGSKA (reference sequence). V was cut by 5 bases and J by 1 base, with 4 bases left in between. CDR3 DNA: TGCAGTGCTGAGGGCACAGATACGCAGTATTTT. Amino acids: CSAEGTDTQYF.

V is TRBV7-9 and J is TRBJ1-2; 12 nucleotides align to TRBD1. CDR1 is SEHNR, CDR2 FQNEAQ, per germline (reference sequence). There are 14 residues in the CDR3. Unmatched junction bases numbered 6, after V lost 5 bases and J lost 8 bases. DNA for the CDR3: TGTGCCAGCAGCGAGGGACAGGGGGCGCAAGGCTACACCTTC. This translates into CASSEGQGAQGYTF. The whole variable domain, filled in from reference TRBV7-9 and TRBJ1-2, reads DTGVSQNPRHKITKRGQNVTFRCDPISEHNRLYWYRQTLGQGPEFLTYFQNEAQLEKSRLLSDRFSAERPKGSFSTLEIQRTEQGDSAMYLCASSEGQGAQGYTFGSGTRLTVV.

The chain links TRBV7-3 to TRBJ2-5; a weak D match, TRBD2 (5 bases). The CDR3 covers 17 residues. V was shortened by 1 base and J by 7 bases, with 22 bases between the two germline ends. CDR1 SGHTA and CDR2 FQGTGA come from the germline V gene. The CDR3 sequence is CASSLNPGRTAPGTQYF. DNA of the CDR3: TGTGCCAGCAGCTTAAATCCGGGTAGGACTGCCCCGGGGACCCAGTACTTC.

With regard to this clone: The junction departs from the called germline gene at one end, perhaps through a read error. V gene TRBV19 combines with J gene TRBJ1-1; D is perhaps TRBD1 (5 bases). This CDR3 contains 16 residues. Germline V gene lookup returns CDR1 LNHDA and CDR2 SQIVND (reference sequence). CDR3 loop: CASRIEQQWAGSEAFF. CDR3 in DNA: TGTGCCAGTCGTATCGAACAACAGTGGGCAGGGTCTGAAGCTTTCTTT.